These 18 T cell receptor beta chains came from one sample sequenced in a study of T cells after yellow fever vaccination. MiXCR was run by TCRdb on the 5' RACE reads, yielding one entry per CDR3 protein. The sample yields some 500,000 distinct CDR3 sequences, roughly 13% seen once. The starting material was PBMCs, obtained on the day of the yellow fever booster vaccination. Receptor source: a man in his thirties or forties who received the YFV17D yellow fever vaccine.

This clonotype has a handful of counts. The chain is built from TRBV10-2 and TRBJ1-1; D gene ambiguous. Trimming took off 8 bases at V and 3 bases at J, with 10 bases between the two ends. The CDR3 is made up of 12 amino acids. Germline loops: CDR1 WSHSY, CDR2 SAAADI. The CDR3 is CASLRADTEAFF. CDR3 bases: TGCGCCAGCCTCCGGGCGGACACTGAAGCTTTCTTT.

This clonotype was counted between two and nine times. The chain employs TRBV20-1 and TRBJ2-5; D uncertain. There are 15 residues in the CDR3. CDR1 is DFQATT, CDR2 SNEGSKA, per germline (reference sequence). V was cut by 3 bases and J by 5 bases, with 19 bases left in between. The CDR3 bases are TGCAGTGCTAGGTCTGGGTCCCTTCCGTCGGAGACCCAGTACTTC. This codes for CSARSGSLPSETQYF.

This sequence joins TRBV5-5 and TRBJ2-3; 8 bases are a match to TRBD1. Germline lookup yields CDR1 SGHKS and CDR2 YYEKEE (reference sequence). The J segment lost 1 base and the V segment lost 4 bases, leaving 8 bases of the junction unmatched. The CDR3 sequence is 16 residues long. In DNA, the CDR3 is TGTGCCAGCAGCCTGCGGACAGGGAGTGGCACAGATACGCAGTATTTT. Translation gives CASSLRTGSGTDTQYF.

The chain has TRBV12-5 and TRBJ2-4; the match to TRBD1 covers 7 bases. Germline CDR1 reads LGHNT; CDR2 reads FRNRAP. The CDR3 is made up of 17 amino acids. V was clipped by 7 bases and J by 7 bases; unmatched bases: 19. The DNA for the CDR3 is TGTGCTAGTGCCCCAACGACCCCGACAGGGCAATCGAACATTCAGTACTTC. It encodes CASAPTTPTGQSNIQYF.

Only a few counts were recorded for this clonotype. The CDR3 reads CSAATSPPYNEQFF. DNA for the CDR3: TGCAGTGCTGCGACTAGCCCCCCTTACAATGAGCAGTTCTTC. The chain links TRBV20-1 to TRBJ2-1; 7 bases are a match to TRBD2. The V gene's germline CDR1 is DFQATT and CDR2 SNEGSKA (reference sequence). CDR3 length equals 14 residues. V lost 5 bases and J lost 4; bases outside the gene matches: 8.

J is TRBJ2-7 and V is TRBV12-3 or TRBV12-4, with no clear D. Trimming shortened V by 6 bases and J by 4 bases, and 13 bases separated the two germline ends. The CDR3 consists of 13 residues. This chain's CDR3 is CASSYSELYEQYF. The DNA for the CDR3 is TGTGCCAGCAGCTATTCGGAGCTATACGAGCAGTACTTC.

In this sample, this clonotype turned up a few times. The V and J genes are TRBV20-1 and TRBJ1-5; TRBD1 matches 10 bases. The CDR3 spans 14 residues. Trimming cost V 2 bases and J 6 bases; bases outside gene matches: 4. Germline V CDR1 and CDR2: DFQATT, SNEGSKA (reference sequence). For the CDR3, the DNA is TGCAGTGCTAGAAGGACAGGGGGAGGTCAGCCCCAGCATTTT. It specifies CSARRTGGGQPQHF.

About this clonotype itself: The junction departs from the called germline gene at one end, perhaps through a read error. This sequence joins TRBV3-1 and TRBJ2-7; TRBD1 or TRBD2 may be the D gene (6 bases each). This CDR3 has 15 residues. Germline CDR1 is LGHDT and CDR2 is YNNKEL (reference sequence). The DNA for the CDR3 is TGTGCCAGCAGCCGAAGGGGGGAAAACTCCTTCGAGCAGTACTTC. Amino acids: CASSRRGENSFEQYF.

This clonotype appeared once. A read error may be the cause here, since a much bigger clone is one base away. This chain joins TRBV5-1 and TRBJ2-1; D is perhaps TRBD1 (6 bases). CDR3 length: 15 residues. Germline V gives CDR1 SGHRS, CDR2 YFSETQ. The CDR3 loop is CASSLAAGAYNERFF. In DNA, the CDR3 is TGCGCCAGCAGCTTGGCGGCAGGGGCCTACAATGAGCGGTTCTTC.

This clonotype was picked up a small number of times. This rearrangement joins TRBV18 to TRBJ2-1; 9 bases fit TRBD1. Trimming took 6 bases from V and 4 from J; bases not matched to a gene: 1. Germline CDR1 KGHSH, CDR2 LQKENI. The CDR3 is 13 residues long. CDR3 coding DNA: TGTGCCAGCTCGGGACAGGGATACAATGAGCAGTTCTTC. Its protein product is CASSGQGYNEQFF.

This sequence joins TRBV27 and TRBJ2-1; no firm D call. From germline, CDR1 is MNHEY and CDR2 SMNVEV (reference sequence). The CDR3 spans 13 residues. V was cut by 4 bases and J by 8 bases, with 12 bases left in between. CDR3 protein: CASSSPLDHEQFF. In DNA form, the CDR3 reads TGTGCCAGCAGTTCCCCGCTAGACCATGAGCAGTTCTTC.

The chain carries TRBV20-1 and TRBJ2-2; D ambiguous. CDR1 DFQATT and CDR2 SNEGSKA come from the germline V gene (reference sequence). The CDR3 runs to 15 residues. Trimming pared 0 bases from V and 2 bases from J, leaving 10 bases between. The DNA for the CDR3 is TGCAGTGCTAGAGATGTGAGACGTAACACCGGGGAGCTGTTTTTT. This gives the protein CSARDVRRNTGELFF.

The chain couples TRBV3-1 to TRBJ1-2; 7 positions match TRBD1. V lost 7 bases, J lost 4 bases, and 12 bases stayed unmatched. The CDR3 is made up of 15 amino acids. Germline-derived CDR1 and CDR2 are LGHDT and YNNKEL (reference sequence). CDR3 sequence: CASTPDTGASYGYTF. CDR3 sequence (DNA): TGTGCCAGCACCCCCGATACAGGGGCGAGCTATGGCTACACCTTC.

The CDR3 sequence: CSVSGPENTEAFF. The CDR3 nucleotides are TGCAGCGTTTCGGGACCAGAGAACACTGAAGCTTTCTTT. This chain uses TRBV29-1 with TRBJ1-1; perhaps TRBD1 as D (5 bases). The CDR3 is 13 residues long. Germline CDR1 and CDR2: SQVTM and ANQGSEA. V was cut by 5 bases and J by 1 base, with 11 bases left in between.

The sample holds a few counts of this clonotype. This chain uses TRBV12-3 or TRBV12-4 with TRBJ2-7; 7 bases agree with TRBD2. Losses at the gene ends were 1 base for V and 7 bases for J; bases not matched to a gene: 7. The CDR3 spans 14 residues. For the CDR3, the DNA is TGTGCCAGCAGTTTAGGCACAGCGGGACTAGAGCAGTACTTC. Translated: CASSLGTAGLEQYF.

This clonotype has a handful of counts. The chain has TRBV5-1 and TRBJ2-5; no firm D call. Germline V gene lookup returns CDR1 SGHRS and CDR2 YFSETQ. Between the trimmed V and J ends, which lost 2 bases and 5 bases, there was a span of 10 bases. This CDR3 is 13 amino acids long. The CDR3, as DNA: TGCGCCAGCAGCTTAGAAGTGTGGGAGACCCAGTACTTC. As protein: CASSLEVWETQYF.

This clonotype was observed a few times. The CDR3 DNA reads as TGTGCCAGCAGCTCACTAGCCAGTGAGCAGTTCTTC. Protein sequence: CASSSLASEQFF. The chain recombines TRBV7-9 with TRBJ2-1, with D perhaps TRBD2 (6 bases). There are 12 residues in the CDR3. Germline lookup yields CDR1 SEHNR and CDR2 FQNEAQ (reference sequence). The V end lost 4 bases, the J end lost 9 bases, and 10 bases lay between the germline ends.

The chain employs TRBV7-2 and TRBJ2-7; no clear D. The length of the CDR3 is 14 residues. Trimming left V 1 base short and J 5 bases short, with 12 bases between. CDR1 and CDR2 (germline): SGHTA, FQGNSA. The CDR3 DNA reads TGTGCCAGCAGCTTAGTTGGATTACTGAACGAGCAGTACTTC. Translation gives CASSLVGLLNEQYF.